The present T cell receptor beta chain was sequenced within a study of blood T cells in healthy people across ages (dated by TCRdb to between 2014 and 2016). Looking at the study overall: In model experiments, template switching captured about one uniquely barcoded TCR beta cDNA molecule for every two T cells. Two additional independent replicas of 1 million unique cDNA reads from the same blood draw were analyzed for two donors (one aged 18 to 30 and one aged 80 or older). Using deep sequencing normalized with unique cDNA molecular identifiers, the study measured how TCR beta repertoire diversity changes with age. The donors were divided into four age groups: young (average around 17 years), middle-aged (around 41), aged (approximately 64) and long-lived (around 80). Donors of different ages were randomly distributed across sequencing lanes to avoid experimental bias. General study outcomes and caveats: Estimates of total diversity based on one million sequenced T cells were regarded as lower bounds and as underestimates. Observed TCR beta diversity per million T cells fell roughly linearly with age, and a significant reduction was already apparent by age roughly 40. Donor CMV infection status was unknown, potentially confounding age-related changes in expanded clonotypes. There was a strong correlation between observed TCR beta diversity and the percentage of naive T cells measured by flow cytometry. Compared with the aged group, the long-lived group had more naive CD4+ T cells, fewer expanded clones and increased TCR diversity, suggesting age selection. Since profiling was done on bulk unsorted PBMCs, naive and antigen-experienced compartments could not be conclusively compared.

Libraries came from 5' RACE. The data were produced on an Illumina HiSeq 2500. A second PCR of roughly 6 to 12 cycles was run with a J-beta primer mix and a sample-barcoded 5' primer. A template-switch 5' adaptor carrying 12 random nucleotides introduced a unique molecular identifier onto each TCR beta cDNA molecule. At least 3 million CDR3-containing paired-end reads were obtained from each sample. All of the RNA was converted into first-strand cDNA using the Mint cDNA synthesis kit, with a TRBC-specific oligonucleotide serving as the primer. Following uracil-DNA glycosylase treatment, a first 18-cycle PCR with universal primers M1SS and BC2_uni_R was performed on all cDNA. The published analysis was carried out like this. Each sample was normalized by randomly selecting 1 million high-quality reads, each carrying a distinct molecular identifier. Reads sharing molecular identifiers were discarded rather than binned into consensus sequences. MiTCR, run with a Q25 quality threshold and the strictest error-elimination algorithm, handled CDR3 identification, clonotype clustering and error correction. A nonparametric unseen species model using Euler transformation provided a lower-bound estimate of total TCR beta diversity. The public reads were run again by TCRdb, first through fastp at Q25 and then through MiXCR, and only productive beta chains were kept. Rows matching on CDR3 protein sequence are summarized as one entry with the most common DNA and genes. These V and J calls derive from TCRdb rather than the authors' analysis. Here the sample has hundreds of thousands of distinct CDR3 sequences; roughly 53% occur a single time. About two fifths of the sample rests with the top ten.

A remark on this clonotype: Its target antigen remains unknown. The junction shows a germline mismatch at one end, possibly a read error.

Systemically healthy Caucasian individuals from Russia, 39 in total and aged 6 to 90 years, were included as donors. Each donor gave about 10 milliliters of peripheral blood, drawn into EDTA-treated Vacutainer tubes. Ficoll-Paque density-gradient centrifugation was used to isolate PBMCs, with at least 7 million obtained per sample. Trizol reagent was used to extract total RNA from PBMCs, with at least 6 micrograms per sample. For every donor, flow cytometry on a PBMC aliquot measured the percentage of naive CD45RAhigh/CD27high T cells. The clonotype comes from a man in his fifties or sixties in good health. Sequenced sample: blood.

The nucleotide sequence is given as TGCGTCAGCAGAGGGACGGAGCGTTACAATGAGCAGTACTTC. It translates as CVSRGTERYNEQYF. Recombination connected TRBV5-1 to TRBJ2-5; the D gene is perhaps TRBD1 or TRBD2, as each covers 5 bases. The CDR3 runs 14 amino acids, cysteine and phenylalanine included. Kept here is only the CDR3 DNA, which spans 42 bases and is read in frame from base 1. Reading the germline V gene gives CDR1 SGHRS and CDR2 YFSETQ.